This TCR beta chain was identified in a study of cytomegalovirus exposure and HLA in healthy donors. Study outcomes and limitations: Trimming of TCR beta V- and J-genes showed a link, identified in a later analysis, to a missense DCLRE1C variant. A later look showed TCR association rates differing by HLA locus, highest for DRB1 and lowest for HLA-C.

The PCR was carried out with 60 Vbeta primers and 13 Jbeta primers. Profiled with immunoSEQ multiplex PCR; TCRdb holds only in-frame clones, not every one. The table lists fewer than 70,000 clones, 74% of them singletons. Germline lookup yields CDR1 LNHNV and CDR2 YYDKDF (reference sequence). The CDR3 is made up of 14 amino acids. J gave up 7 bases and V 3 bases, and 8 bases lay outside the gene matches. As concerns this clone: Its target is not known.

This chain links TRBV15 with TRBJ2-5; 7 nucleotides align to TRBD1. Material for sequencing was PBMCs. This sequence was found in a woman aged 55 to 70 in good health and CMV-seropositive. CDR3 in amino acids: CATSRVTGPGTQYF. The CDR3 nucleotides are TGTGCCACCAGCAGGGTGACAGGGCCGGGGACCCAGTACTTC.